The T cell receptor (beta chain) described here comes from a study of T-cell reconstitution after alpha-beta-depleted transplantation in children. Points from the study as a whole: Diversity and T-cell counts at one year after transplant derived mostly from new T cells. Several hundred expanded graft clones reportedly were the source of alpha-beta T cells about two months after transplant. Elevated TCRbeta diversity at day 60 was traced, in some patients, to surviving recipient T cells and thymic progenitors.

The ends were cut back, 8 bases at V and 4 bases at J, with 11 bases in the middle. Germline CDR1 reads SGHTA; CDR2 reads FQGNSA. The CDR3 spans 13 residues. This clonotype was counted many times. The target antigen is unknown. Researchers prepared the TCRbeta library using unique molecular identifiers, the study reports. A single record per CDR3 protein comes from TCRdb applying MiXCR to the PCR reads. This table holds approximately 300,000 distinct CDR3 sequences, roughly 9.1% found once. The chain carries TRBV7-2 and TRBJ2-2; D is ambiguous. The sequence was collected from a boy under two years old with acute myeloid leukemia, due to receive a stem cell transplant. The starting material was PBMCs, obtained before TCRalphabeta/CD19-depleted stem cell transplant. The CDR3 region is CASGSMGTGELFF. In DNA form, the CDR3 reads TGTGCCAGCGGCTCTATGGGCACCGGGGAGCTGTTTTTT.